This T cell receptor beta chain originates from a study of response to subunit inactivated influenza vaccine. Points from the study as a whole: The authors offered the suggestion that each seasonal influenza vaccination recruits few new T cells.

The V end lost 6 bases, the J end lost 0 bases, and 15 bases lay between the germline ends. The germline CDR1 and CDR2 sequences are MNHNS and SASEGT. There are 16 residues in the CDR3. TCRdb reprocessed the RT-PCR reads via MiXCR and lists one record per CDR3 protein. The sample records approximately 490,000 distinct CDR3 sequences, under 8.5% being singletons. Points on this clonotype: Its matching antigen is unknown.

This receptor was taken from a man aged 45 to 70 who received an inactivated influenza vaccine. This specimen was PBMCs from blood, taken around 25 months after vaccination. This chain links TRBV6-1 with TRBJ2-1; the D gene is possibly TRBD1 (6 bases). The CDR3 protein is CASRAYRVGSYNEQFF. CDR3 coding DNA: TGTGCCAGCAGAGCCTACAGGGTGGGCTCCTACAATGAGCAGTTCTTC.